Sequencing of this T cell receptor beta chain was carried out in a study of control samples from healthy donors and cancer patients. Germline V gene lookup returns CDR1 SGHTA and CDR2 FQGNSA. The CDR3 extends over 15 amino acids. V lost 5 bases, J lost 6 bases, and 7 bases stayed unmatched. Sequencing was performed with immunoSEQ multiplex PCR; in TCRdb, only in-frame clones are kept and a portion is missing. The profile shows fewer than 200,000 clones, 80% to 95% of them singletons. The J gene is TRBJ1-5, the V gene TRBV7-2; 10 positions match TRBD1. The sample taken for sequencing was blood. The clonotype comes from a woman aged 55-69 years in good health. The CDR3 spells CASSPGTGVGQPQHF. For the CDR3, the DNA is TGTGCCAGCAGCCCTGGGACAGGGGTGGGTCAGCCCCAGCATTTT. The full variable domain, its missing parts supplied by reference TRBV7-2 and TRBJ1-5, is GAGVSQSPSNKVTEKGKDVELRCDPISGHTALYWYRQSLGQGLEFLIYFQGNSAPDKSGLPSDRFSAERTGGSVSTLTIQRTQQEDSAVYLCASSPGTGVGQPQHFGDGTRLSIL.